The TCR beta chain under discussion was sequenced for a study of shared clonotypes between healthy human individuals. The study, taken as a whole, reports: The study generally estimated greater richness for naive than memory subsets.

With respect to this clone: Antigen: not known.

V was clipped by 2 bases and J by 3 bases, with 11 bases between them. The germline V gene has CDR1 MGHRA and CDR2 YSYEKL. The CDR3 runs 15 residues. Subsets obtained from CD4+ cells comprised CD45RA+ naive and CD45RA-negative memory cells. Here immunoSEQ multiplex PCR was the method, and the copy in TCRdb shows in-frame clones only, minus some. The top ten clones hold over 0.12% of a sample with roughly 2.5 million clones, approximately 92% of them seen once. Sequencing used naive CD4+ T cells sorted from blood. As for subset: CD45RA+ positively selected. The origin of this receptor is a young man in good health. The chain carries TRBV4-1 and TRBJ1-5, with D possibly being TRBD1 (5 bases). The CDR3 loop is CASSQPGTINQPQHF. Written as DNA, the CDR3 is TGCGCCAGCAGCCAACCAGGGACGATCAATCAGCCCCAGCATTTT.